This T cell receptor beta chain was sequenced during a study of cytomegalovirus exposure and HLA in healthy donors. This clone is a singleton in its sample. Its antigen is unidentified. The CDR3 runs 15 residues. The germline V gene encodes CDR1 LNHDA and CDR2 SQIVND (reference sequence). J lost 6 bases, V lost 7 bases, and 10 bases had no gene match. Study findings and constraints: The authors reported that TCR beta sequences could predict HLA-A and HLA-B alleles. These predictions were accurate for most subjects in the first cohort.

The PCR contained 60 Vbeta and 13 Jbeta primers. Produced via immunoSEQ multiplex PCR; TCRdb's table is partial and in-frame only. The table has approximately 78,000 clones, approximately 84% seen once. The TCR comes from a woman aged 45-65 years in good health and CMV-seronegative. V is TRBV19 and J is TRBJ1-1; 11 bases fit TRBD1. Specimen: PBMCs. The CDR3 nucleotides are TGTGCCAGTACCCTAACAGGACAGGGGGCGTCTGAAGCTTTCTTT. Encoded protein: CASTLTGQGASEAFF.